The 17 T cell receptor beta chains given below trace back to one sample, sequenced in a study of T cell responses to AZD1222 COVID-19 vaccine. Profiling relied on immunoSEQ multiplex PCR, and the TCRdb table lists in-frame clones only, not all of them. The data hold roughly 100,000 clones, with over 75% observed a single time. Source: peripheral blood, taken on day 0 of AZD1222 vaccination. All receptors derive from an adult in good health.

The chain joins TRBV6-5 to TRBJ1-5, with D hard to call. The CDR3 loop spans 13 amino acids. Germline CDR1 MNHEY, CDR2 SVGAGI. V lost 6 bases and J 0 bases, leaving 6 bases between the germline ends. The chain's CDR3 is CASRRNSNQPQHF. CDR3 bases: TGTGCCAGCAGAAGGAATAGCAATCAGCCCCAGCATTTT.

The CDR3 coding sequence is TGTGCCAGCAGCTTAGGGCAGGGGGTTGTTGACACTGAAGCTTTCTTT. Protein product: CASSLGQGVVDTEAFF. The V gene is TRBV11-2, the J gene TRBJ1-1, with 7 bases matching TRBD1. Losses at the gene ends were 1 base for V and 3 bases for J; bases not matched to a gene: 8. The CDR3 contains 16 residues. Germline V gene data show CDR1 as SGHAT and CDR2 as FQNNGV.

This chain connects TRBV3-1 (or the pseudogene TRBV3-2) to TRBJ1-3; no clear D gene. Germline-derived CDR1 and CDR2 are LGHDT and YNNKEL (reference sequence). CDR3 size: 14 residues. Trimming cost V 0 bases and J 4 bases, with 7 bases left between them. DNA of the CDR3: TGTGCCAGCAGCCAAGACTGGCAGGGAAACACCATATATTTT. Its translation: CASSQDWQGNTIYF.

This chain joins TRBV11-2 and TRBJ1-2; possibly TRBD1 for D (5 bases). Germline V gene lookup returns CDR1 SGHAT and CDR2 FQNNGV. CDR3 length: 19 residues. The V gene lost 1 base and the J gene lost 4 bases, with 25 bases spanning the gap. In DNA, the CDR3 is TGTGCCAGCAGCTTAGTACCTGCGATTGGGGGGGTCGTAGTCTATGGCTACACCTTC. This sequence encodes CASSLVPAIGGVVVYGYTF.

The count of this clone is one. This rearrangement joins TRBV28 to TRBJ2-1, with D perhaps matching TRBD2 (5 bases). The CDR3 is 15 amino acids. The germline gives CDR1 MDHEN, CDR2 SYDVKM. Trimming took off 6 bases at V and 2 bases at J, with 14 bases between the two ends. CDR3 in amino acids: CASSFSGSPYNEQFF. DNA for the CDR3: TGTGCCAGCAGCTTTTCGGGGTCCCCCTACAATGAGCAGTTCTTC.

The gene calls are TRBV7-9 and TRBJ1-6; no definite D call. The CDR3 contains 13 residues. Germline V gives CDR1 SEHNR, CDR2 FQNEAQ (reference sequence). V dropped 5 bases and J dropped 5 bases, with 7 bases sitting between them. This CDR3 reads CASSAGNNSPLHF. As DNA, the CDR3 is TGTGCCAGCAGCGCGGGGAATAATTCACCCCTCCACTTT.

This clone was seen only once. The gene calls are TRBV5-1 and TRBJ1-1, with D possibly TRBD1 on 5 matching bases. The CDR3 spans 13 residues. Trimming left V 5 bases short and J 5 bases short, with 13 bases between. Germline-derived CDR1 and CDR2 are SGHRS and YFSETQ. As DNA, the CDR3 is TGCGCCAGCAGGAGCCAGGGTTTGACTGAAGCTTTCTTT. Protein: CASRSQGLTEAFF.

The V and J genes are TRBV4-1 and TRBJ1-2, with TRBD1 matching 8 bases. Trimming took 1 base from V and 0 from J; bases not matched to a gene: 1. This CDR3 has 15 amino acids. The germline CDR1 and CDR2 sequences are MGHRA and YSYEKL. In DNA form, the CDR3 reads TGCGCCAGCAGCCAAGTACAGGGGGCTAACTATGGCTACACCTTC. Amino acid sequence: CASSQVQGANYGYTF.

The CDR3 is CASSVDDSGVTGELFF. The DNA for the CDR3 is TGTGCCAGCAGCGTAGATGATAGCGGGGTCACCGGGGAGCTGTTTTTT. This chain joins TRBV9 and TRBJ2-2; 8 nucleotides line up with TRBD2. Germline assignment: CDR1 SGDLS and CDR2 YYNGEE. This CDR3 is built from 16 residues. The V and J ends lost 0 bases and 4 bases, in that order; junction bases with no gene match: 5.

This rearrangement joins TRBV3-1 (or the pseudogene TRBV3-2) to TRBJ1-1, with unresolved D. V lost 1 base to trimming and J lost 3 bases, with 12 bases between them. Germline V lookup: CDR1 LGHDT, CDR2 YNNKEL (reference sequence). The CDR3 is 15 amino acids. CDR3 loop: CASSQAVGQYTEAFF. The CDR3, as DNA: TGTGCCAGCAGCCAAGCGGTTGGGCAGTACACTGAAGCTTTCTTT.

The chain combines TRBV10-3 with TRBJ2-4; D unresolved. The CDR3 length is 16 residues. V shed 0 bases and J shed 1 base, with 10 bases lying between them. The V gene's germline CDR1 is ENHRY and CDR2 SYGVKD. This chain's CDR3 is CAISESLVDAKNIQYF. The CDR3 bases are TGTGCCATCAGTGAGTCGTTAGTAGACGCCAAAAACATTCAGTACTTC.

This chain joins TRBV9 and TRBJ1-6; 8 bases are a match to TRBD1. In germline, CDR1 is SGDLS, CDR2 YYNGEE. V trimming: 2 bases; J trimming: 7 bases; junction bases outside the gene matches: 8. CDR3 length equals 16 residues. As DNA, the CDR3 is TGTGCCAGCAGCGTGTCCGGGACAGGATTCAATTCACCCCTCCACTTT. This codes for CASSVSGTGFNSPLHF.

This chain connects TRBV15 to TRBJ1-3; D may be TRBD1 (5 bases). The V gene lost 0 bases and the J gene lost 5 bases, with 17 bases spanning the gap. Germline loops: CDR1 LNHNV, CDR2 YYDKDF (reference sequence). This CDR3 region has 17 residues. The CDR3 sequence is CATSRDLFWDGRNTIYF. CDR3 DNA sequence: TGTGCCACCAGCAGAGACCTTTTCTGGGACGGGCGAAACACCATATATTTT.

The rearrangement links TRBV6-6 to TRBJ1-2; no clear D gene. This CDR3 is 15 amino acids long. The V and J ends lost 0 bases and 3 bases respectively, with 11 bases between them. Germline values: CDR1 MNHNY, CDR2 SVGAGI (reference sequence). CDR3: CASSYSQMVDYGYTF. The CDR3 DNA reads TGTGCCAGCAGTTACTCCCAGATGGTTGACTATGGCTACACCTTC.

The rearrangement joins TRBV7-2 to TRBJ2-3, with TRBD1 matching over 12 bases. V was pared by 3 bases and J by 3 bases, with 1 base of the junction left unmatched. The CDR3 length is 15 residues. Germline CDR1 is SGHTA and CDR2 is FQGNSA. DNA of the CDR3: TGTGCCAGCAGCTTGGGACAGGGGGCGACAGATACGCAGTATTTT. It codes for CASSLGQGATDTQYF.

The chain is built from TRBV27 and TRBJ1-6; D is undetermined. The CDR3 is made up of 13 amino acids. V lost 3 bases to trimming and J lost 4 bases, with 4 bases between them. Germline CDR1 reads MNHEY; CDR2 reads SMNVEV (reference sequence). The CDR3 region has the DNA TGTGCCAGCAGTTTCCAATATAATTCACCCCTCCACTTT. Translated, it gives CASSFQYNSPLHF.

This chain joins TRBV6-4 and TRBJ1-1; D not resolved. V lost 4 bases to trimming and J lost 5 bases, with 14 bases between them. The CDR3 covers 14 residues. From germline, CDR1 is MRHNA and CDR2 SNTAGT. CDR3 sequence: CASSASGVGTEAFF. The DNA of the CDR3 is TGTGCCAGCAGTGCCTCGGGAGTTGGGACTGAAGCTTTCTTT.